The 14 T cell receptor beta chains listed next were all sequenced from one sample in a study of shared clonotypes between healthy human individuals. TCRdb's table, derived via immunoSEQ multiplex PCR, lists solely in-frame clones and lacks some. The sample contains 330,000 or so clones, around four fifths of which appear only once. Input material: memory CD4+ T cells sorted from blood. Subset meaning: CD45RA-negative fraction. The source is a man aged 30-40 years in good health.

The chain carries TRBV7-9 and TRBJ2-5; D gene ambiguous. This CDR3 is 15 amino acids long. Per germline, CDR1 SEHNR and CDR2 FQNEAQ (reference sequence). V dropped 6 bases and J dropped 2 bases, with 16 bases sitting between them. The DNA of the CDR3 is TGTGCCAGCAGTCTCTCTACATGGTTTCAAGAGACCCAGTACTTC. Protein: CASSLSTWFQETQYF.

The chain links TRBV15 to TRBJ2-7; D may be TRBD1 or TRBD2 (5 bases each). Trimming removed 2 bases from V and 3 bases from J, with 14 bases in between. Germline-derived CDR1 and CDR2 are LNHNV and YYDKDF (reference sequence). CDR3 size: 15 residues. The chain's CDR3 is CATSRRQGVVYEQYF. The CDR3 DNA reads as TGTGCCACCAGCAGACGCCAGGGAGTGGTCTACGAGCAGTACTTC.

The V and J genes are TRBV7-9 and TRBJ1-4; no clear D gene. V lost 2 bases and J lost 6, with 13 bases in between. The length of the CDR3 is 15 residues. Germline CDR1 reads SEHNR; CDR2 reads FQNEAQ (reference sequence). The CDR3 DNA is TGTGCCAGCAGCTTACAATTCGGGCCGGATGAAAAACTGTTTTTT. Translating it yields CASSLQFGPDEKLFF. The variable domain in full, with the rest retrieved from reference TRBV7-9 and TRBJ1-4, is DTGVSQNPRHKITKRGQNVTFRCDPISEHNRLYWYRQTLGQGPEFLTYFQNEAQLEKSRLLSDRFSAERPKGSFSTLEIQRTEQGDSAMYLCASSLQFGPDEKLFFGSGTQLSVL.

In the case of this clone: The same CDR3 arises from other DNA sequences in this sample as well. V gene TRBV5-5 combines with J gene TRBJ2-5; tentatively, D is TRBD1 (5 bases). Germline CDR1 SGHKS, CDR2 YYEKEE (reference sequence). Between the trimmed V and J ends, which lost 0 bases and 3 bases, there was a span of 6 bases. This CDR3 is built from 13 residues. CDR3 sequence: CASSLAREETQYF. Here the CDR3 DNA reads TGTGCCAGCAGCTTGGCCAGGGAAGAGACCCAGTACTTC.

This clone was found once. V gene TRBV27 combines with J gene TRBJ2-1; D may be TRBD1 (7 bases). The CDR3 loop spans 18 amino acids. Per germline, CDR1 MNHEY and CDR2 SMNVEV (reference sequence). V shed 3 bases and J shed 4 bases, with 22 bases lying between them. CDR3 DNA: TGTGCCAGCAGTTTTCGGGGGCCTTTGGCAGGGGGATACAATGAGCAGTTCTTC. Protein: CASSFRGPLAGGYNEQFF.

The chain carries TRBV7-2 and TRBJ1-1; D uncertain. The V end lost 2 bases, the J end lost 0 bases, and 7 bases lay between the germline ends. Germline CDR1 and CDR2: SGHTA and FQGNSA. CDR3 length: 14 residues. The chain's CDR3 is CASSLQHMNTEAFF. As DNA, the CDR3 is TGTGCCAGCAGCTTACAGCACATGAACACTGAAGCTTTCTTT.

V gene TRBV10-3 combines with J gene TRBJ2-7; D may be TRBD1 (6 bases). This CDR3 is 13 amino acids long. Germline CDR1 and CDR2: ENHRY and SYGVKD. V was trimmed by 10 bases and J by 4 bases, leaving 17 bases between them. In DNA form, the CDR3 reads TGTGCCACCACCCCGGGACACCAATACGAGCAGTACTTC. It specifies CATTPGHQYEQYF.

On this clone itself: The sample has other DNA sequences that encode this CDR3 too. The gene calls are TRBV5-1 and TRBJ2-5; possible D gene TRBD1, 5 bases. The germline V and J ends were trimmed by 4 bases and 2 bases, with 6 bases remaining between them. Germline CDR1 SGHRS, CDR2 YFSETQ. The CDR3 extends over 12 amino acids. The CDR3 protein is CASSRQQETQYF. DNA for the CDR3: TGCGCCAGCAGCCGACAGCAAGAGACCCAGTACTTC.

This clone was counted only a few times. The gene calls are TRBV7-2 and TRBJ2-7; TRBD2 matches at 9 bases. The CDR3 loop spans 14 amino acids. V trimming: 4 bases; J trimming: 7 bases; junction bases outside the gene matches: 8. The germline V gene encodes CDR1 SGHTA and CDR2 FQGNSA. The CDR3 DNA reads as TGTGCCAGCAGCTCCGTAGCGGGAGCCAGGGAGCAGTACTTC. This encodes CASSSVAGAREQYF.

V usage is TRBV28 and J usage is TRBJ2-5; D is perhaps TRBD2 (5 bases). The CDR3 loop spans 15 amino acids. Trimming stripped 4 bases from V and 1 base from J, with 13 bases between. Germline values: CDR1 MDHEN, CDR2 SYDVKM. CDR3 sequence: CASSSPAEGQETQYF. In DNA form, the CDR3 reads TGTGCCAGCAGTTCACCGGCAGAGGGCCAAGAGACCCAGTACTTC.

This chain uses TRBV18 with TRBJ2-2; the match to TRBD1 covers 9 bases. V dropped 3 bases and J dropped 7; count of bases not matched to a gene: 6. Germline V gives CDR1 KGHSH, CDR2 LQKENI. The CDR3 extends over 15 amino acids. CDR3 sequence (DNA): TGTGCCAGCTCACCCCTGGGACAGGGTATCGGGGAGCTGTTTTTT. It yields the protein CASSPLGQGIGELFF.

The J gene is TRBJ2-1, the V gene TRBV30; 16 positions match TRBD2. The CDR3 has 18 residues. Germline CDR1 GTSNPN, CDR2 SVGIG (reference sequence). With V trimmed by 4 bases and J by 2 bases, 8 bases remained unmatched. The CDR3, as DNA: TGTGCCTGGACGATGGGGACTAGCGGGAGGGCCGCCTACAATGAGCAGTTCTTC. It is translated as CAWTMGTSGRAAYNEQFF. The entire variable domain, with the rest obtained from reference TRBV30 and TRBJ2-1, is as follows: SQTIHQWPATLVQPVGSPLSLECTVEGTSNPNLYWYRQAAGRGLQLLFYSVGIGQISSEVPQNLSASRPQDRQFILSSKKLLLSDSGFYLCAWTMGTSGRAAYNEQFFGPGTRLTVL.

The rearrangement uses TRBV2 and TRBJ2-2; D ambiguous. Trimming shortened V by 4 bases and J by 6 bases, and 15 bases separated the two germline ends. The CDR3 totals 15 residues. Germline V lookup: CDR1 SNHLY, CDR2 FYNNEI. CDR3 protein: CASSAVGMGAGELFF. CDR3 bases: TGTGCCAGCAGTGCCGTAGGGATGGGCGCCGGGGAGCTGTTTTTT.

The genes are TRBV7-3 and TRBJ2-1, with TRBD2 matching 9 bases. CDR1 and CDR2 from the germline V gene are SGHTA and FQGTGA. Unmatched junction bases numbered 13, after V lost 4 bases and J lost 9 bases. CDR3 length: 16 residues. The CDR3 DNA follows: TGTGCCAGCAGCTCCCGCGGGACTAGCATCAAGGGTGAGCAGTTCTTC. This sequence encodes CASSSRGTSIKGEQFF.